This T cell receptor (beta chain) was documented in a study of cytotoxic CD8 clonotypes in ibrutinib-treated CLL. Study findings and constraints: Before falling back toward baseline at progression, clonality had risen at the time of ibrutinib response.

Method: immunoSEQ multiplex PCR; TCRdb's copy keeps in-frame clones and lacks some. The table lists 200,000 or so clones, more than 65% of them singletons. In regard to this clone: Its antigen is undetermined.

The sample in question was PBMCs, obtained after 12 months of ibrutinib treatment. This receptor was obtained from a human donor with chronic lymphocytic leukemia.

CDR3 nucleotides: TGTGCCAGCAGCTTAGGGACAGGGGTAAATGAGCAGTTCTTC. Its translation is CASSLGTGVNEQFF. The rearrangement joins TRBV7-9 to TRBJ2-1; 9 bases are a match to TRBD1. The germline CDR1 and CDR2 sequences are SEHNR and FQNEAQ (reference sequence). Trimming took 1 base from V and 7 from J; bases not matched to a gene: 2. The CDR3 is 14 residues long.